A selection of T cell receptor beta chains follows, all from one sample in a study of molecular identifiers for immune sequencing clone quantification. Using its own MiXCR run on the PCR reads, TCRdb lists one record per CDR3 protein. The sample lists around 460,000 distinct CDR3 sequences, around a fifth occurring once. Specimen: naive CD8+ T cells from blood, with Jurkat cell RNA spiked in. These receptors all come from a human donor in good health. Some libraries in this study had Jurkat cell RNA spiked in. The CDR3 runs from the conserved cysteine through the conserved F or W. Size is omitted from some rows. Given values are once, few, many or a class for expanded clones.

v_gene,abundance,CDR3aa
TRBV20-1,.,CSARSPGSAYEQYF
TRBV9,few,CASSGGYEQFF
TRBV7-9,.,CASSSRPANTEAFF
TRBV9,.,CVSGTQTPGQGISSGANVLTF
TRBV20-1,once,CSARGGGQGASEQFF
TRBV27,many,CASRDSMNTEAFF
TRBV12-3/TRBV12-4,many,CASSPGTVYGYTF
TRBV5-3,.,CARSRGQGGTDTQYF
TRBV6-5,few,CASMTEDTQYF
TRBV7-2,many,CASSLDSGGYEQYF
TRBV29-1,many,CSVAGVNNQPQHF
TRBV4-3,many,CASSQERTSGEKLFF
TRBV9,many,CASSDVSDEQFF
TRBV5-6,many,CASSWDRENTEAFF
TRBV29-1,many,CSVGDYPNEQFF
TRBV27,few,CASSLQGLTTEAFF
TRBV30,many,CAWSVSLTYEQYF
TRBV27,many,CASSFSGGSTYEQYF
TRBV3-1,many,CASSQVGEGRTEAFF
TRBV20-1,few,CSATDSGTAYNEQFF
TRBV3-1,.,CAGSPDPGQTYEQYF
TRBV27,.,CASSPLPIRSGANVLTF
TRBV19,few,CASSTSGGGFQPQHF
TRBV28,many,CASMADLIYSNQPQHF
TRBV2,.,CAGSTGFEQFF
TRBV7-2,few,CASGSAGNSNQPQHF
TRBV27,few,CARTEGSSTDTQYF
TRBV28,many,CASSSTGLAGGTDTQYF
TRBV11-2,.,CASSLGGARETQYF
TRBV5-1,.,CASSREGLAGPKGEQYF
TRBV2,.,CASSDHQGGRTDTQYF
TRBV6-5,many,CASSMGLAGSYEQYF
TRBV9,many,CASSPGVSGDSYEQYF
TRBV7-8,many,CASSWEGGTDTQYF
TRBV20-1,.,CSARDLRQGVYEQYF
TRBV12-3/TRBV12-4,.,CASSSPGLAGSYEQYF
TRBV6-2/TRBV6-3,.,CASSPLEGGGDTQYF
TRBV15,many,CATSRLSSADTQYF
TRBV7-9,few,CATHIRGNPYEQYF
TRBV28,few,CASSLFTSGFHEQYF
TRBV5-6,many,CASSFGSSGELFF
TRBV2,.,CASTEVGLESYNEQFF
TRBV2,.,CASRVGLEQCF
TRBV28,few,CADPATDRTDTQYF
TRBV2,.,CASTGGMDRVGNRPQHF
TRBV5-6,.,CASSVTAGPNTDTQYF
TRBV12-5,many,CASGLDRGMGSGYTF
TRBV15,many,CATSRDLEWAEPTKAFF
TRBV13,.,CASMAGTGVNTEAFF
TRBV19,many,CASSMRQSTDTQYF
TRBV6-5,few,CASSYSSLAGANEQFF
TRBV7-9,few,CASSSDRIGGELFF
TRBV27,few,CASSLGPPGGELFF
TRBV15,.,CATSGFGWETSTGELFF
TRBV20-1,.,CSANLAGKYEQYF
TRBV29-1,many,CSVESQTNEQYF
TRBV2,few,CASSDLSGASTDTQYF
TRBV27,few,CASSLGRAQYF
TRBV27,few,CASSLKLGLAGGSEQFF